This T cell receptor beta chain originates from a study of metastatic and nonmetastatic thyroid tumors. Study details: Where malignant and benign thyroid patients were concerned, repertoires were compared across blood and tumor or nodule tissue.

Through MiXCR, TCRdb re-clonotyped the PCR reads. The sample consists of approximately 20,000 clones, approximately 30% of them appearing once. This clone was observed at least ten times. V shed 2 bases and J 4 bases; nucleotides not matched to a gene: 0. This CDR3 has 13 amino acids. Germline CDR1 is MNHNS and CDR2 is SASEGT. Until they underwent thyroid surgery, no patient had received any treatment. V is TRBV6-1 and J is TRBJ2-7, with 9 nucleotides matching TRBD2. The specimen sequenced was adjacent normal tissue. This TCR was recovered from a female donor with papillary thyroid cancer or a benign thyroid nodule (not recorded which). Some clones in this sample may be carry-over from other donors' samples. CDR3: CASSELAGYEQYF. The CDR3 DNA reads as TGTGCCAGCAGTGAACTAGCGGGGTACGAGCAGTACTTC.